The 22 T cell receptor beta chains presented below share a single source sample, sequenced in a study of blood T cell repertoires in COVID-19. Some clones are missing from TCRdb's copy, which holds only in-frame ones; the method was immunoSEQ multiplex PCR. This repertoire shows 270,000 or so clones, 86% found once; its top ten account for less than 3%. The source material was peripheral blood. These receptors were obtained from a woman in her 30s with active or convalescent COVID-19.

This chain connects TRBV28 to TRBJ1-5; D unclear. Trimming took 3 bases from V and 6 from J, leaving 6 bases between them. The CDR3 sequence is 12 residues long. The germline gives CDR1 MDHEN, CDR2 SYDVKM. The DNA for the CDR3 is TGTGCCAGCAGTTTCCCGGGTCAGCCCCAGCATTTT. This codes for CASSFPGQPQHF. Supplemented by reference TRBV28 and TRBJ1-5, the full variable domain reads DVKVTQSSRYLVKRTGEKVFLECVQDMDHENMFWYRQDPGLGLRLIYFSYDVKMKEKGDIPEGYSVSREKKERFSLILESASTNQTSMYLCASSFPGQPQHFGDGTRLSIL.

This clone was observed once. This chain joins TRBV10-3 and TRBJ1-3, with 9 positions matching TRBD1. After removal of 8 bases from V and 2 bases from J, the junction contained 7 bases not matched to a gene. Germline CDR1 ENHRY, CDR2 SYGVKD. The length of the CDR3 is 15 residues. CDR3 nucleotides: TGTGCCATCGCCGTAACAGGGGGCGCTGGAAACACCATATATTTT. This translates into CAIAVTGGAGNTIYF.

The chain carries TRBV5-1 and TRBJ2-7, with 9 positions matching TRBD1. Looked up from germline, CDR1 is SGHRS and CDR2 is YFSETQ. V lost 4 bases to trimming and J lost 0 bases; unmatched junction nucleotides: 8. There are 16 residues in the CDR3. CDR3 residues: CASSPTGTGSSYEQYF. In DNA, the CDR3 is TGCGCCAGCAGCCCGACCGGGACAGGGAGCTCCTACGAGCAGTACTTC. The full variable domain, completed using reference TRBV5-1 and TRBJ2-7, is KAGVTQTPRYLIKTRGQQVTLSCSPISGHRSVSWYQQTPGQGLQFLFEYFSETQRNKGNFPGRFSGRQFSNSRSEMNVSTLELGDSALYLCASSPTGTGSSYEQYFGPGTRLTVT.

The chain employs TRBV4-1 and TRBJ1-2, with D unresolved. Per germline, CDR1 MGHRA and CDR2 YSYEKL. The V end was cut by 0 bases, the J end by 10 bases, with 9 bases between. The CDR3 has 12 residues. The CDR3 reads CASSQDWEVYTF. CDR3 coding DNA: TGCGCCAGCAGCCAAGATTGGGAGGTCTACACCTTC.

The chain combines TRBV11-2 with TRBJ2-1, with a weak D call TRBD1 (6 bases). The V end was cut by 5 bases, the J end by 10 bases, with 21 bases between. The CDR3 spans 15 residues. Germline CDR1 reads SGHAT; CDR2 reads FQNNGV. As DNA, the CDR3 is TGTGCCAGCAGCGTCGGGACACCTCCCGTGAGGGAGCAGTTCTTC. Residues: CASSVGTPPVREQFF.

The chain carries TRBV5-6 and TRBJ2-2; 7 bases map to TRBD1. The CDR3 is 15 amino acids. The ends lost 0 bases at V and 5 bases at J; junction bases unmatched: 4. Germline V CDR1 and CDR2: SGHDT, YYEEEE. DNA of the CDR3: TGTGCCAGCAGCTTGGAACACAGGGGAACCGGGGAGCTGTTTTTT. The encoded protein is CASSLEHRGTGELFF.

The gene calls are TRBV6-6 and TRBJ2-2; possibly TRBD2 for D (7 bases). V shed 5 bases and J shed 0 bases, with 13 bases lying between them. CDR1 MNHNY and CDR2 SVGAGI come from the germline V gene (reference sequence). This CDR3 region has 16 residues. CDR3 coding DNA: TGTGCCAGCAGTCCCGGGGGGCCTTCGAACACCGGGGAGCTGTTTTTT. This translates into CASSPGGPSNTGELFF.

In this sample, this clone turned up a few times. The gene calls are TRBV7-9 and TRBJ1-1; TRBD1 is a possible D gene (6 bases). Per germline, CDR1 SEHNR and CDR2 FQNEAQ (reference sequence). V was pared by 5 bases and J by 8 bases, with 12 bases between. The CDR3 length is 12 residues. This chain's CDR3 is CASSIGQNEAFF. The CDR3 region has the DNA TGTGCCAGCAGCATAGGACAGAACGAAGCTTTCTTT.

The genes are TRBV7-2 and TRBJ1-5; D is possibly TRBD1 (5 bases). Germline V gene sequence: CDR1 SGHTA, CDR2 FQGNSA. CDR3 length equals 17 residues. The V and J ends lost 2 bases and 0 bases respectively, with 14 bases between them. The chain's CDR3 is CASSLRGGLDSNQPQHF. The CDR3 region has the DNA TGTGCCAGCAGCTTACGGGGGGGTTTGGATAGCAATCAGCCCCAGCATTTT.

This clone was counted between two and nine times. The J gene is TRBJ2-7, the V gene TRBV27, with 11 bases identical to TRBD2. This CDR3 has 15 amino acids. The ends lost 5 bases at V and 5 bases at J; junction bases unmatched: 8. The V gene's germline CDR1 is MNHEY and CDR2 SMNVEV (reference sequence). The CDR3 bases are TGTGCCAGCAGTCCCTTAGCGGGGGGGAGGGACGAGCAGTACTTC. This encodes CASSPLAGGRDEQYF.

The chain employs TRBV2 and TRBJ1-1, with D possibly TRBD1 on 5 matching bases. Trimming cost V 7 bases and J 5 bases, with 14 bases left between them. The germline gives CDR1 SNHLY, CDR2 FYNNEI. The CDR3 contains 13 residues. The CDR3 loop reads CASTQARGTEAFF. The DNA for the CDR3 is TGTGCCAGCACACAGGCTAGAGGAACTGAAGCTTTCTTT.

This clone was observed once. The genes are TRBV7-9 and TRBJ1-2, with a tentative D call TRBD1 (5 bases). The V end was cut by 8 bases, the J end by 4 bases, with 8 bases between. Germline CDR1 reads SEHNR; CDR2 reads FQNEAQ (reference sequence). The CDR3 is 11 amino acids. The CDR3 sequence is CASGGGYGYTF. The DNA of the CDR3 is TGTGCCAGCGGGGGAGGCTATGGCTACACCTTC.

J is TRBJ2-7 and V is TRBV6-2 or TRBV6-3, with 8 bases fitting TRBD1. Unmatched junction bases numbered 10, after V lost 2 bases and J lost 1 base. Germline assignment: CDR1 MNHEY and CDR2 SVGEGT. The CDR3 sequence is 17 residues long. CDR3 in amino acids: CASSYRVRGQVSYEQYF. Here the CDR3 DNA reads TGTGCCAGCAGTTACAGAGTCCGGGGACAGGTGTCCTACGAGCAGTACTTC.

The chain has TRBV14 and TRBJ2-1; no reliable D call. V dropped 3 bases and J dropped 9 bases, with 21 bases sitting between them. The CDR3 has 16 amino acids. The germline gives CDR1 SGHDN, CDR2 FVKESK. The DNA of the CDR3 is TGTGCCAGCAGCCAGAGACCGAGCGCTCAATCGAGTGAGCAGTTCTTC. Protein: CASSQRPSAQSSEQFF.

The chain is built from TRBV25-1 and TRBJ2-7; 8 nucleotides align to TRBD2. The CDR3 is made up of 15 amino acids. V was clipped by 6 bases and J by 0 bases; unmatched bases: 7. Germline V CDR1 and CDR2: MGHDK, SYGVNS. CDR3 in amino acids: CASSKPGGPSYEQYF. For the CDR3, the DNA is TGTGCCAGCAGCAAACCGGGGGGGCCCTCCTACGAGCAGTACTTC.

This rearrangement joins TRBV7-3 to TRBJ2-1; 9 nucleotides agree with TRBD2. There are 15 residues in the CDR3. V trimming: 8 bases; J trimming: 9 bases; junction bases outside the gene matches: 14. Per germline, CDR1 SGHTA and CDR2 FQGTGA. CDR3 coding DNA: TGTGCCAGCCGTTCTAGGCGGGGGGGTATAGGTGAGCAGTTCTTC. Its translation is CASRSRRGGIGEQFF.

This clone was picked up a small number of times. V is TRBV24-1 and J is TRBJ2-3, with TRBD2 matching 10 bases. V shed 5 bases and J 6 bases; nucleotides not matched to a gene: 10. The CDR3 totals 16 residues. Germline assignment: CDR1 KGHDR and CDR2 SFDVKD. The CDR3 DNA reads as TGTGCCACCAGTGCTTCAGGGGGACTAGCGAACGATACGCAGTATTTT. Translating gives CATSASGGLANDTQYF.

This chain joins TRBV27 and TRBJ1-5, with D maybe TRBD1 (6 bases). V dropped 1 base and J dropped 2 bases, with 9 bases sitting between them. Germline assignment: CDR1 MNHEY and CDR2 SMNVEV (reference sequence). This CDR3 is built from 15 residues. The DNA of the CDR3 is TGTGCCAGCAGTTTATGGGGGGGCGGCAATCAGCCCCAGCATTTT. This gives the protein CASSLWGGGNQPQHF.

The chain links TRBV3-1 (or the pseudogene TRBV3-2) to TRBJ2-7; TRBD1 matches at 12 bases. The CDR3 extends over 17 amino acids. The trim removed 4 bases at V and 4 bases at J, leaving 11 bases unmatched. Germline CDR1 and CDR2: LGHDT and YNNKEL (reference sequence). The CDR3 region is CASSRAGQGAGMYEQYF. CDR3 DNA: TGTGCCAGCAGCCGCGCGGGACAGGGGGCCGGGATGTACGAGCAGTACTTC.

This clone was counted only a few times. CDR3 sequence: CASRPDRSDEKLFF. The CDR3, as DNA: TGTGCCAGCCGACCCGACAGGTCAGATGAAAAACTGTTTTTT. The chain couples TRBV27 to TRBJ1-4, with D perhaps matching TRBD1 (6 bases). CDR1 is MNHEY, CDR2 SMNVEV, per germline (reference sequence). V was pared by 8 bases and J by 6 bases, with 16 bases between. The CDR3 has 14 residues.

For the CDR3, the DNA is TGTGCCAGCAGCCAGTCCCACACCGGGGAGCTGTTTTTT. It is translated as CASSQSHTGELFF. The chain combines TRBV7-2 with TRBJ2-2; D unresolved. This CDR3 spans 13 amino acids. Looked up from germline, CDR1 is SGHTA and CDR2 is FQGNSA. Trimming left V 5 bases short and J 3 bases short, with 7 bases between.

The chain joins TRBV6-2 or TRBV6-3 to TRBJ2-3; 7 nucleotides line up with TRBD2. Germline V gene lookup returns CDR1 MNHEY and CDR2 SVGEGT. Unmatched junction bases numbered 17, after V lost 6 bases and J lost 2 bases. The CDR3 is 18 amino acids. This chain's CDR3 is CASSPTSYGGSYTDTQYF. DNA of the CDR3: TGTGCCAGCAGCCCTACCTCTTATGGCGGGAGCTACACAGATACGCAGTATTTT.